Below, 20 T cell receptor beta chains from the same sample are listed, as sequenced in a study of T cell repertoires in aging, cancer and after chemotherapy. TRB rearrangements spanning V, D and J were amplified using mixed TRB-A/B primers. TCRdb reanalysed the multiplex PCR reads using MiXCR and keeps one entry per CDR3 protein. The sample has almost 9,500 distinct CDR3 sequences; under 35% are singletons. Amplification of TCR beta used genomic DNA extracted from peripheral blood. Sequenced: blood. These receptors all come from a human donor in good health.

This clonotype showed up just a few times. The DNA of the CDR3 is TGTGCCTTAAAGGGGGCTTTGGACACCGGGGAGCTGTTTTTT. Amino acids: CALKGALDTGELFF. The chain links TRBV6-2 or TRBV6-3 to TRBJ2-2, with 7 nucleotides matching TRBD1. Germline loops: CDR1 MNHEY, CDR2 SVGEGT. The trim removed 11 bases at V and 3 bases at J, leaving 9 bases unmatched. The CDR3 loop spans 14 amino acids.

CDR3: CASSFRDGNTEAFF. The CDR3, as DNA: TGTGCCAGCAGTTTCCGGGACGGGAACACTGAAGCTTTCTTT. The chain links TRBV12-3 or TRBV12-4 to TRBJ1-1, with D maybe TRBD1 (5 bases). The CDR3 is made up of 14 amino acids. The V and J ends lost 3 bases and 1 base respectively, with 9 bases between them.

The rearrangement links TRBV5-1 to TRBJ1-1; tentative D call: TRBD1 (5 bases). Trimming left V 3 bases short and J 0 bases short, with 9 bases between. Germline V gene sequence: CDR1 SGHRS, CDR2 YFSETQ. This CDR3 contains 14 residues. The CDR3 nucleotides read TGCGCCAGCAGCTCGGACACCTTGAACACTGAAGCTTTCTTT. This sequence encodes CASSSDTLNTEAFF.

The chain links TRBV5-4 to TRBJ2-3, with TRBD2 matching over 7 bases. The CDR3 length is 17 residues. Germline CDR1 SGHNT, CDR2 YYREEE (reference sequence). The junction had 7 bases not matched to a gene; V was cut back by 0 bases and J by 0 bases. CDR3 sequence: CASSLDPLADSTDTQYF. The CDR3 coding sequence is TGTGCCAGCAGCTTGGACCCCCTAGCGGATAGCACAGATACGCAGTATTTT.

The chain has TRBV5-1 and TRBJ2-3; D is unclear. This CDR3 contains 15 residues. Trimming took 3 bases from V and 6 from J, leaving 17 bases between them. Germline V gene sequence: CDR1 SGHRS, CDR2 YFSETQ. DNA of the CDR3: TGCGCCAGCAGCTCCCTTAGTGGGATGGAGGATACGCAGTATTTT. This encodes CASSSLSGMEDTQYF.

This clonotype was seen only a few times. J is TRBJ2-1 and V is TRBV4-2; 9 bases line up with TRBD2. Germline lookup yields CDR1 LGHNA and CDR2 YNFKEQ. V shed 1 base, J shed 4 bases, and the junction held 5 bases outside the gene matches. This CDR3 region has 16 residues. Here the CDR3 reads CASSQVPSGEYNEQFF. In DNA form, the CDR3 reads TGTGCCAGCAGCCAAGTGCCTAGCGGGGAGTACAATGAGCAGTTCTTC.

Only a few counts were recorded for this clonotype. V gene TRBV19 combines with J gene TRBJ2-7; D is unresolved. The CDR3 totals 14 residues. CDR1 and CDR2 (germline): LNHDA, SQIVND (reference sequence). V lost 1 base and J 1 base, leaving 8 bases between the germline ends. The CDR3 here is CASSIGYGSYEQYV. The CDR3 nucleotides read TGTGCCAGTAGTATAGGGTACGGTTCCTACGAGCAGTACGTC.

V usage is TRBV6-4 and J usage is TRBJ2-2; D possibly matches TRBD1 or TRBD2 (6 bases each). This CDR3 has 16 residues. Germline V lookup: CDR1 MRHNA, CDR2 SNTAGT. Between the trimmed V and J ends, which lost 3 bases and 4 bases, there was a span of 15 bases. CDR3 sequence: CASSETTGGGTGELFF. CDR3 coding DNA: TGTGCCAGCAGTGAGACCACCGGGGGCGGCACCGGGGAGCTGTTTTTT.

The chain has TRBV5-6 and TRBJ1-6, with 8 bases lining up with TRBD1. V was pared by 1 base and J by 10 bases, with 4 bases of the junction left unmatched. The germline CDR1 and CDR2 sequences are SGHDT and YYEEEE. The CDR3 extends over 14 amino acids. Written as DNA, the CDR3 is TGTGCCAGCAGCTTGTTACAGGGGGGGTCACCCCTCCACTTT. It encodes CASSLLQGGSPLHF.

This clonotype was detected a few times. The V and J genes are TRBV6-1 and TRBJ1-1, with D possibly matching TRBD1 (6 bases). V dropped 6 bases and J dropped 10 bases, with 21 bases sitting between them. The CDR3 is 14 residues long. The germline V gene encodes CDR1 MNHNS and CDR2 SASEGT. The CDR3 here is CASRDIFGGVRAFF. The CDR3 DNA follows: TGTGCCAGCAGGGACATCTTTGGGGGCGTCCGAGCTTTCTTT.

The rearrangement joins TRBV4-3 to TRBJ1-3, with a weak D call TRBD1 (5 bases). V lost 0 bases, J lost 8 bases, and 11 bases lay in between. Germline lookup yields CDR1 LGHNA and CDR2 YSLEER. CDR3 length: 14 residues. The CDR3 DNA reads TGCGCCAGCAGCCAAGATAGAGGAGGGGACACCATATATTTT. Translated: CASSQDRGGDTIYF.

This clonotype turned up a few times. The V and J genes are TRBV6-5 and TRBJ2-3; 7 nucleotides align to TRBD2. Germline V gene lookup returns CDR1 MNHEY and CDR2 SVGAGI. CDR3 length equals 14 residues. Trimming cost V 7 bases and J 1 base; bases outside gene matches: 5. For the CDR3, the DNA is TGTGCCAGCATGGTCGCGGGGGGCACAGATACGCAGTATTTT. Amino acids: CASMVAGGTDTQYF.

The V call is TRBV7-3, the J call TRBJ1-5; D may be TRBD1 (6 bases). CDR1 and CDR2 from the germline V gene are SGHTA and FQGTGA. V shed 2 bases and J shed 2 bases, with 10 bases lying between them. This CDR3 is built from 15 residues. The CDR3 nucleotides are TGTGCCAGCAGCTTAGAGGGGGGCCGCAATCAGCCCCAGCATTTT. This sequence encodes CASSLEGGRNQPQHF.

The chain joins TRBV4-1 to TRBJ1-1; no clear D gene. The V and J ends lost 1 base and 11 bases respectively, with 14 bases between them. Per the germline V gene, CDR1 is MGHRA and CDR2 is YSYEKL. This CDR3 is 13 amino acids long. The CDR3 loop is CASSQALTRAAFF. The CDR3 region has the DNA TGCGCCAGCAGCCAAGCCCTCACCCGCGCGGCTTTCTTT.

V usage is TRBV7-2 and J usage is TRBJ1-1; the D is unclear. V lost 8 bases and J 3 bases, leaving 7 bases between the germline ends. Germline V CDR1 and CDR2: SGHTA, FQGNSA. The CDR3 is 11 amino acids. CDR3 amino acids: CASHRDTEAFF. The CDR3 DNA follows: TGTGCCAGCCACAGAGACACTGAAGCTTTCTTT.

The CDR3 protein is CASSPRTGANTEAFF. The CDR3 region has the DNA TGTGCCAGCTCACCAAGGACAGGAGCGAACACTGAAGCTTTCTTT. The gene calls are TRBV18 and TRBJ1-1, with 7 bases lining up with TRBD1. The germline V gene encodes CDR1 KGHSH and CDR2 LQKENI. V dropped 2 bases and J dropped 1; count of bases not matched to a gene: 4. The CDR3 extends over 15 amino acids.

The gene calls are TRBV6-5 and TRBJ2-1; a weak D match, TRBD2 (5 bases). The CDR3 covers 15 residues. The V gene's germline CDR1 is MNHEY and CDR2 SVGAGI. Trimming removed 6 bases at V and 5 bases at J, with 17 bases between. CDR3 in amino acids: CASRDTGKYDNEQFF. CDR3 sequence (DNA): TGTGCCAGCAGAGACACCGGGAAGTATGACAATGAGCAGTTCTTC.

By sample fraction, this clonotype is medium-sized. The V call is TRBV29-1, the J call TRBJ1-5, with D hard to call. The V and J ends lost 4 bases and 4 bases respectively, with 8 bases between them. The length of the CDR3 is 12 residues. Germline loops: CDR1 SQVTM, CDR2 ANQGSEA. CDR3 nucleotide sequence: TGCAGCGTTGTAGTGGGAAATCAGCCCCAGCATTTT. Encoded protein: CSVVVGNQPQHF.

The gene calls are TRBV27 and TRBJ2-3; D not resolved. Trimming took off 1 base at V and 6 bases at J, with 5 bases between the two ends. CDR3 size: 12 residues. Germline V gene data show CDR1 as MNHEY and CDR2 as SMNVEV (reference sequence). CDR3 loop: CASSLLGDTQYF. CDR3 in DNA: TGTGCCAGCAGTTTATTGGGGGATACGCAGTATTTT.

J is TRBJ2-2 and V is TRBV11-1; D ambiguous. The germline V gene encodes CDR1 SGHAT and CDR2 FQDESV (reference sequence). The CDR3 extends over 14 amino acids. V lost 5 bases and J 2 bases, leaving 9 bases between the germline ends. CDR3 region: CASSVVLNTGELFF. The CDR3, as DNA: TGTGCCAGCAGCGTAGTATTAAACACCGGGGAGCTGTTTTTT.